These 2 T cell receptor beta chains originate from one sample sequenced in a study of T cell responses to AZD1222 COVID-19 vaccine (dated by TCRdb to the early 2020s). Per the publication, the time point label means: about 28 days (+/-7) after the second vaccine dose. To prepare the library, the immunoSEQ multiplex PCR assay was applied. Entries here come from immuneACCESS through TCRdb and include only in-frame sequences with V and J called. Some clones fail to appear in such tables; in the studies checked, an unresolved V gene covers under half of the shortfall, and the cause of the remainder is unknown. A total of about 94,000 clones appear in this sample, less than 85% of them only once. The biggest ten clones account for about 4.6% of the sample. The material was peripheral blood, obtained 28 days after the second AZD1222 dose. All receptors come from an adult who received the AZD1222 COVID-19 vaccine.

The chain combines TRBV28 with TRBJ2-4, with no clear D. V gave up 3 bases and J gave up 5 bases, with 5 bases separating them. The CDR3 is made up of 12 amino acids. Looked up from germline, CDR1 is MDHEN and CDR2 is SYDVKM. The CDR3 DNA reads as TGTGCCAGCAGTTTGCAAGAAAACATTCAGTACTTC. Protein sequence: CASSLQENIQYF.

The chain employs TRBV7-2 and TRBJ2-7; 11 bases line up with TRBD2. The germline gives CDR1 SGHTA, CDR2 FQGNSA. This CDR3 has 15 residues. V lost 5 bases, J lost 5 bases, and 8 bases stayed unmatched. In nucleotides, the CDR3 is TGTGCCAGCAGCCCTACTAGCGGGAGCTGGAACGAGCAGTACTTC. This codes for CASSPTSGSWNEQYF.